A single sample gave rise to the 3 T cell receptor beta chains below, sequenced in a study of early T cells in non-severe SARS-CoV-2 infection. TCRdb analysed the 5' RACE reads with MiXCR anew, one entry per CDR3 protein. The table includes approximately 83,000 distinct CDR3 sequences, 11% to 15% detected once. The sample was whole blood. Receptor source: an adult who was a healthcare worker with PCR-confirmed SARS-CoV-2 infection or an uninfected control (not recorded which).

The chain recombines TRBV6-5 with TRBJ2-1; either TRBD1 or TRBD2 may fit D (5 bases each). This CDR3 spans 12 amino acids. The germline gives CDR1 MNHEY, CDR2 SVGAGI. The germline V and J ends were trimmed by 4 bases and 10 bases, with 11 bases remaining between them. The chain's CDR3 is CASSSGTREQFF. In nucleotides, the CDR3 is TGTGCCAGCAGTTCCGGGACCCGGGAGCAGTTCTTC.

The rearrangement joins TRBV29-1 to TRBJ2-7; D gene unclear. CDR1 and CDR2 from the germline V gene are SQVTM and ANQGSEA. CDR3 size: 11 residues. The V end was cut by 6 bases, the J end by 1 base, with 7 bases between. The CDR3 nucleotides read TGCAGCGTGGAGTTTTCCTACGAGCAGTACTTC. Its protein is CSVEFSYEQYF.

This chain links TRBV6-5 with TRBJ2-7; D is possibly TRBD1 (5 bases). The length of the CDR3 is 12 residues. V dropped 5 bases and J dropped 6 bases, with 11 bases sitting between them. The germline gives CDR1 MNHEY, CDR2 SVGAGI. In nucleotides, the CDR3 is TGTGCCAGCAGTCCAGGGAACCGCGAGCAGTACTTC. Its translation: CASSPGNREQYF.